This is a list of T cell receptor beta chains from one sample in a study of prognosis after radiotherapy for stage I lung cancer. A single record per CDR3 protein comes from TCRdb applying MiXCR to the multiplex PCR reads. The table lists 9,500 to 13,000 distinct CDR3 sequences, 54% of them singletons. Sample: PBMCs, taken before or after stereotactic body radiation therapy (not recorded which). The receptors stem from a donor aged 50 or older with non-small cell lung cancer. Each CDR3 is given with its conserved first and last residue. A D gene is named only where the DNA matches it firmly. Clone sizes are given selectively: once, few, many, or a class where the clone is expanded.

v_gene	j_gene	abundance	d_gene	CDR3nt	CDR3aa
TRBV29-1	TRBJ2-3	many	TRBD1	TGCAGCGTGGGATCAGGGGGCGAAACAGATACGCAGTATTTT	CSVGSGGETDTQYF
TRBV6-2/TRBV6-3	TRBJ2-1	.	.	TGTGCCAGCAGTCCCGACTTGGTTGAGCAGTTCTTC	CASSPDLVEQFF
TRBV19	TRBJ2-5	many	.	TGTGCCAGTTCCAGGGGTTACCAAGAGACCCAGTACTTC	CASSRGYQETQYF
TRBV10-2	TRBJ2-7	once	.	TGCGCCAGCAGTGAAGAGCCATTCTACGAGCAGTACTTC	CASSEEPFYEQYF
TRBV12-3/TRBV12-4	TRBJ1-6	medium-sized	TRBD1	TGTGCCAGCAGTAGGACAGGGACCTTTGAGACACCCCTCCACTTT	CASSRTGTFETPLHF
TRBV9	TRBJ2-3	.	TRBD1	TGTGCCTCAACCAGGGGGCTAACAGATACGCAGTATTTT	CASTRGLTDTQYF
TRBV6-5	TRBJ2-7	medium-sized	.	TGTGCCAGCAGTTACTTGGGCGAGCAGTACTTC	CASSYLGEQYF
TRBV11-3	TRBJ2-3	.	TRBD2	TGTGCCAGCAGCCGAAGCGGGGGGTTCACAGATACGCAGTATTTT	CASSRSGGFTDTQYF
TRBV4-1	TRBJ1-6	medium-sized	.	TGCGCCAGCAGCCAAGCGGGGTGGGGTTCACCCCTCCACTTT	CASSQAGWGSPLHF
TRBV14	TRBJ2-7	.	.	TGTGCCAGCAGCCACCCTACGTCTTTTGGGTTCGAGCAGTACTTC	CASSHPTSFGFEQYF
TRBV3-1	TRBJ2-5	many	.	TGTGCCAGCAACTCACCCCGCCAAGAGACCCAGTACTTC	CASNSPRQETQYF
TRBV20-1	TRBJ2-1	once	TRBD2	TGCATTGCATCGAGGACTAGCTACTACAATGAGCAGTTCTTC	CIASRTSYYNEQFF
TRBV7-3	TRBJ2-2	.	.	TGTGCCAGCAGCTTAAAAGTTACCGGGGAGCTGTTTTTT	CASSLKVTGELFF
TRBV7-3	TRBJ1-2	.	TRBD1	TGTGCCAGCAGCCCGGAAGGGGACAGGGGAGGAGATGGCTACACCTTC	CASSPEGDRGGDGYTF
TRBV9	TRBJ2-7	medium-sized	.	TGTGCCAGCAGCGCTACAAGGGACGGATATTTTTACGAGCAGTACTTC	CASSATRDGYFYEQYF
TRBV6-1	TRBJ2-1	.	TRBD2	TGTGCCAGCAGTGCGCAGCGGGGGGGCGGGGAGCAGTTCTTC	CASSAQRGGGEQFF
TRBV6-5	TRBJ1-6	.	TRBD1	TGTGCCAGCAGTTTCAGGGGGTACTCACCCCTCCACTTT	CASSFRGYSPLHF
TRBV5-6	TRBJ2-1	.	.	TGTGCCAGCAGCTTGCGGTACAATGAGCAGTTCTTC	CASSLRYNEQFF
TRBV5-6	TRBJ1-1	medium-sized	.	TGTGCCAGCAGTTACGGGGGGAACACTGAAGCTTTCTTT	CASSYGGNTEAFF
TRBV6-9	TRBJ2-1	.	TRBD1	TGTGCCAGCAGTTTACGGACAGGGGGGGACGGTGAGCAGTTCTTC	CASSLRTGGDGEQFF
TRBV20-1	TRBJ2-1	.	.	TGCAGTGCTAGGTCGCAGGGGATTCACAATGAGCAGTTCTTC	CSARSQGIHNEQFF
TRBV2	TRBJ2-1	.	TRBD2	TGTGCCAGCTTACGACTAGCGGGAGGACATGAGCAGTTCTTC	CASLRLAGGHEQFF
TRBV5-1	TRBJ2-2	once	TRBD1	TGCGCCAGCAGCACCCGGACAGGGGGAATCGGGGAGCTGTTTTTT	CASSTRTGGIGELFF
TRBV7-8	TRBJ2-7	many	.	TGTGCCAGCAGCTACGACCCGCTGCGCGGGGACAACTACGAGCAGTACTTC	CASSYDPLRGDNYEQYF
TRBV27	TRBJ2-3	.	.	TGTGCCAGCAGTTTCCCCGGGACTTACACAGATACGCAGTATTTT	CASSFPGTYTDTQYF
TRBV19	TRBJ2-1	medium-sized	.	TGTGCCAGTAGTCCCTATGAGACGTCCTACAATGAGCAGTTCTTC	CASSPYETSYNEQFF
TRBV2	TRBJ2-2	.	.	TGTGCCAGCAGCCCGATCACTGGGACCGGGGAGCTGTTTTTT	CASSPITGTGELFF
TRBV11-1	TRBJ2-7	once	.	TGTGCCAGCAGAGCACAGGGAGGCGGGTCCTACGAGCAGTACTTC	CASRAQGGGSYEQYF
TRBV24-1	TRBJ2-1	medium-sized	TRBD1	TGTGCCACCAGTGATCCGAGACAGGGGAACTACAATGAGCAGTTCTTC	CATSDPRQGNYNEQFF
TRBV27	TRBJ1-2	.	TRBD1	TGTGCCAGCAAGTCCCCGACAGGGCTTTCCTATGGCTACACCTTC	CASKSPTGLSYGYTF
TRBV6-1	TRBJ1-3	.	.	TGTGCCAGCAGCCACCGGGGGGGGTTCCCTGGAAACACCATATACTTT	CASSHRGGFPGNTIYF
TRBV20-1	TRBJ1-1	.	.	TGCAGTGCTAGATCAAAATTGGCCGACTCCTGGAACACTGAAGCTTTCTTT	CSARSKLADSWNTEAFF
TRBV6-2/TRBV6-3	TRBJ2-2	.	TRBD2	TGTGCCACTGCTTCGGGACTAGAGTTCGCCGGGGAGCTGTTTTTT	CATASGLEFAGELFF
TRBV18	TRBJ2-1	.	.	TGTGCCAGCTCACCAACGGTAAGCGATGAGCAGTTCTTC	CASSPTVSDEQFF
TRBV12-3/TRBV12-4	TRBJ1-3	once	.	TGTGCCAGCAGTTTAGGACTTGGAAACACCATATATTTT	CASSLGLGNTIYF
TRBV6-1	TRBJ1-6	.	.	TGTGCCAGCACCCGGGACACATCAGGCAATTCACCCCTCCACTTT	CASTRDTSGNSPLHF
TRBV27	TRBJ2-2	once	TRBD2	TGTGCCAGCAGTTTCACTAGCGCCAGGCAGTTGTTTTTT	CASSFTSARQLFF
TRBV18	TRBJ2-7	.	TRBD1	TGTGCCAGCTCCTCGACAGGGTATCCAGACGAGCAGTACTTC	CASSSTGYPDEQYF
TRBV6-1	TRBJ2-7	medium-sized	.	TGTGCCAGCAACGTGGAGAGCGGTAATGACTACGAGCAGTACTTC	CASNVESGNDYEQYF
TRBV27	TRBJ2-7	once	TRBD1	TGTGCCAGCAGTCCCCGATTGACAGGGCTCTACGAGCAGTACTTC	CASSPRLTGLYEQYF
TRBV5-1	TRBJ1-4	many	.	TGCGCCAGCAGCTTGGTAGGGGCCCTGGGAGAAAAACTGTTTTTT	CASSLVGALGEKLFF
TRBV12-3/TRBV12-4	TRBJ2-1	medium-sized	.	TGTGCCAGCAGTTTAGTAAGGGGCAGATCCTACAATGAGCAGTTCTTC	CASSLVRGRSYNEQFF
TRBV10-2	TRBJ1-2	.	.	TGCGCCAGCAGTGAGTCGCCCGGCTACTATGGCTACACCTTC	CASSESPGYYGYTF
TRBV28	TRBJ1-1	medium-sized	TRBD1	TGTGCCAGCGGACAGGGCCTCAAAGGGGCTTTCTTT	CASGQGLKGAFF
TRBV20-1	TRBJ2-1	.	.	TGCAGTGCTAGTCTGAACTCCCTGTGTTACAATGAGCAGTTCTTC	CSASLNSLCYNEQFF